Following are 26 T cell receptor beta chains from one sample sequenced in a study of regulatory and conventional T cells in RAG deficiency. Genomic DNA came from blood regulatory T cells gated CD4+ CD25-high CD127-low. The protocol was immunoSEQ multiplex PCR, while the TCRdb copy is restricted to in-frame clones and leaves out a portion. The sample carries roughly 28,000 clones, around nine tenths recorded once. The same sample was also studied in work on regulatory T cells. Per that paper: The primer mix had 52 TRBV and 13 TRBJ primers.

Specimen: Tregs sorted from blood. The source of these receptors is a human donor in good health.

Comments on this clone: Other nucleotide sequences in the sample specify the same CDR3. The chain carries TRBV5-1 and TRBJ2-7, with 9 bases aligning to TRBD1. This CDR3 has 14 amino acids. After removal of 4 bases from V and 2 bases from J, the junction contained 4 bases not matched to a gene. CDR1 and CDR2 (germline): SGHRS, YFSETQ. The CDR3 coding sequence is TGCGCCAGCAGCCTGGGACAGGGCCCCTACGAGCAGTACTTC. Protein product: CASSLGQGPYEQYF.

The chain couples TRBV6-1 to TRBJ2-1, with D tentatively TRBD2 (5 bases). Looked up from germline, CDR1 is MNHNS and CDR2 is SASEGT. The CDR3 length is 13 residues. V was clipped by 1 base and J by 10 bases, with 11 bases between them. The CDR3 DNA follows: TGTGCCAGCAGTGAAGTAGTCAGCGGCGAGCAGTTCTTC. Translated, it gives CASSEVVSGEQFF.

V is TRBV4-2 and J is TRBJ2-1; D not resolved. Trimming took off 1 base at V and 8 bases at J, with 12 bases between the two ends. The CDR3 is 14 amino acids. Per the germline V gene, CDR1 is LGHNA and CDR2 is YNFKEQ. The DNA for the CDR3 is TGTGCCAGCAGCCAAGGTGAAAGAATTTATGAGCAGTTCTTC. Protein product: CASSQGERIYEQFF.

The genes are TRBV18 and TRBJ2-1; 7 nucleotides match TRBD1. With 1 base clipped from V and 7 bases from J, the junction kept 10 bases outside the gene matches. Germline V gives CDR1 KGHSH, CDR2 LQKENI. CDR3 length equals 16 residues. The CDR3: CASSPLQGVLLNEQFF. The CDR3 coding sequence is TGTGCCAGCTCACCACTCCAGGGGGTGCTTCTAAATGAGCAGTTCTTC. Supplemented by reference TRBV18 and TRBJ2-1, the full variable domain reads NAGVMQNPRHLVRRRGQEARLRCSPMKGHSHVYWYRQLPEEGLKFMVYLQKENIIDESGMPKERFSAEFPKEGPSILRIQQVVRGDSAAYFCASSPLQGVLLNEQFFGPGTRLTVL.

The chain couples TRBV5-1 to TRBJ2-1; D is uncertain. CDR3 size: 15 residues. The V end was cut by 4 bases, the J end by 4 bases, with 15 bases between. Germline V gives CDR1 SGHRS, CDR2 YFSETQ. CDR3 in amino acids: CASSPDTPLYNEQFF. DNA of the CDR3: TGCGCCAGCAGCCCCGACACACCCCTGTACAATGAGCAGTTCTTC. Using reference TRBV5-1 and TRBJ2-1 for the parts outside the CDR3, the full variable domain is KAGVTQTPRYLIKTRGQQVTLSCSPISGHRSVSWYQQTPGQGLQFLFEYFSETQRNKGNFPGRFSGRQFSNSRSEMNVSTLELGDSALYLCASSPDTPLYNEQFFGPGTRLTVL.

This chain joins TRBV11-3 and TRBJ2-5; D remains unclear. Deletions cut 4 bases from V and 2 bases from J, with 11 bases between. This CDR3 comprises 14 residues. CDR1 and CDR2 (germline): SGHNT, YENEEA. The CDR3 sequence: CASSSSPAQETQYF. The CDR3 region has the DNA TGTGCCAGCAGCTCCTCCCCGGCGCAAGAGACCCAGTACTTC.

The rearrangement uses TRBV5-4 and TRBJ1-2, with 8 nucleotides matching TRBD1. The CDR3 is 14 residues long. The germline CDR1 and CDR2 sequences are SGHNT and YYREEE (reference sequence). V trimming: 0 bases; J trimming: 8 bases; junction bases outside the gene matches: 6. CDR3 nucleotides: TGTGCCAGCAGCTTGGAGGACAGGGAGAACGGCTACACCTTC. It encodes CASSLEDRENGYTF.

This chain's CDR3 is CAISELARTNYGYTF. DNA for the CDR3: TGTGCCATCAGTGAGTTGGCCAGGACTAACTATGGCTACACCTTC. The rearrangement uses TRBV10-3 and TRBJ1-2, with D unclear. Trimming took off 1 base at V and 0 bases at J, with 9 bases between the two ends. This CDR3 has 15 amino acids. Germline CDR1 is ENHRY and CDR2 is SYGVKD.

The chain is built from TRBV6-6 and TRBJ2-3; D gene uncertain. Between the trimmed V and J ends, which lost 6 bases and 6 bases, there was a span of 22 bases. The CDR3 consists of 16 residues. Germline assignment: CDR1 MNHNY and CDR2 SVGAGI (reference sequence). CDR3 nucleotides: TGTGCCAGCAGCCCCAGGCAATTGGCGGTGGTGGATACGCAGTATTTT. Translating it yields CASSPRQLAVVDTQYF.

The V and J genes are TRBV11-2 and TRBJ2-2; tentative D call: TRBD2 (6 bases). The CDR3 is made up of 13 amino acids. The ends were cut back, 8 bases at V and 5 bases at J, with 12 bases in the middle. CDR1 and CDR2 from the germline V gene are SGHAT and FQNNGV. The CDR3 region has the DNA TGTGCCAGCCGCGGGGCGAGGACCGGGGAGCTGTTTTTT. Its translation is CASRGARTGELFF.

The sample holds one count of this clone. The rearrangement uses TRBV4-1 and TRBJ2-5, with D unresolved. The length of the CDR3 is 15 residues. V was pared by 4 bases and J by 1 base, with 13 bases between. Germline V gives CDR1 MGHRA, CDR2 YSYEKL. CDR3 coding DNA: TGCGCCAGCAGCCTTCGTTACGGCAGCCAAGAGACCCAGTACTTC. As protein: CASSLRYGSQETQYF.

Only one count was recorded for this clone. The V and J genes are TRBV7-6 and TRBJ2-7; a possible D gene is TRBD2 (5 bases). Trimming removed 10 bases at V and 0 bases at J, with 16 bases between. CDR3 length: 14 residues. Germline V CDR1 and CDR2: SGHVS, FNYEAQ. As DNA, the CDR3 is TGTGCCACATCCCGGACGGGAAACTCCTACGAGCAGTACTTC. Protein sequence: CATSRTGNSYEQYF. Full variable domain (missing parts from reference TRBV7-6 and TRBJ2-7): GAGVSQSPRYKVTKRGQDVALRCDPISGHVSLYWYRQALGQGPEFLTYFNYEAQQDKSGLPNDRFSAERPEGSISTLTIQRTEQRDSAMYRCATSRTGNSYEQYFGPGTRLTVT.

In DNA, the CDR3 is TGTGCCAGCAGCCCAGAGACAGGGGCGGCAGATACGCAGTATTTT. The encoded protein is CASSPETGAADTQYF. The chain recombines TRBV11-3 with TRBJ2-3; TRBD1 aligns across 8 bases. The CDR3 runs to 15 residues. Losses at the gene ends were 5 bases for V and 4 bases for J; bases not matched to a gene: 8. The germline gives CDR1 SGHNT, CDR2 YENEEA.

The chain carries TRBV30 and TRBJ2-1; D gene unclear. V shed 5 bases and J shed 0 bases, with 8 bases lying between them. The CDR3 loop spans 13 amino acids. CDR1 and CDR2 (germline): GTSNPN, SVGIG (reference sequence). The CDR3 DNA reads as TGTGCCTGGGCAAGGAGCTCCTACAATGAGCAGTTCTTC. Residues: CAWARSSYNEQFF.

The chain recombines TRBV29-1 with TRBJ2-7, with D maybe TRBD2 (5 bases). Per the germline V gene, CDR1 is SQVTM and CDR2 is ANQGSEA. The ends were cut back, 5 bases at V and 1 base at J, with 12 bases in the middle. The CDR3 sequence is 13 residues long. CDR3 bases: TGCAGCGTTTCGAGGACTGTTTCCTACGAGCAGTACTTC. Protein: CSVSRTVSYEQYF.

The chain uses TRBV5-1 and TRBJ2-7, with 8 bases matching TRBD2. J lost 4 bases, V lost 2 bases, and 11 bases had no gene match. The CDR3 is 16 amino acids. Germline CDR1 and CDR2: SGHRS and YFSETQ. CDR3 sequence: CASSLSKGTRGYEQYF. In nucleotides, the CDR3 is TGCGCCAGCAGCTTATCGAAAGGGACTAGGGGGTACGAGCAGTACTTC.

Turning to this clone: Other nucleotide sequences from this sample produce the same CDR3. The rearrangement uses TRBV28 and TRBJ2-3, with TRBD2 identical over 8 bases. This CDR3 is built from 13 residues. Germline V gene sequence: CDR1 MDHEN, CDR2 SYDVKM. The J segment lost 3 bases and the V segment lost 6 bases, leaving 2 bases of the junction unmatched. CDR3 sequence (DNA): TGTGCCAGCAGCTTAGCGGGGACAGATACGCAGTATTTT. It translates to CASSLAGTDTQYF.

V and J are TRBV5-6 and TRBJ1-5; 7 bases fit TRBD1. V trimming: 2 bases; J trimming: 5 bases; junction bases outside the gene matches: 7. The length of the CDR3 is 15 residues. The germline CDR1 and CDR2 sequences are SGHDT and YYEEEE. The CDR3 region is CASSFGGTVYQPQHF. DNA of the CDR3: TGTGCCAGCAGCTTTGGGGGGACAGTTTATCAGCCCCAGCATTTT.

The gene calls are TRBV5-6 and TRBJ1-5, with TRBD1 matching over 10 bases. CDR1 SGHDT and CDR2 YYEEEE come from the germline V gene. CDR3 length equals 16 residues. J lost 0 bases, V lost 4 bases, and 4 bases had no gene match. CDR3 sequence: CASSRQGAYSNQPQHF. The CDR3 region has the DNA TGTGCCAGCAGCAGACAGGGGGCGTATAGCAATCAGCCCCAGCATTTT.

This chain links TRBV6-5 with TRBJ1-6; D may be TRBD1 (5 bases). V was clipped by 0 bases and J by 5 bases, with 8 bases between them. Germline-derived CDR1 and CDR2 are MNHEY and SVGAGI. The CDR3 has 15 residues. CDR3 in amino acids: CASSYSGLNNSPLHF. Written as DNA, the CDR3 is TGTGCCAGCAGTTACTCGGGACTGAATAATTCACCCCTCCACTTT.

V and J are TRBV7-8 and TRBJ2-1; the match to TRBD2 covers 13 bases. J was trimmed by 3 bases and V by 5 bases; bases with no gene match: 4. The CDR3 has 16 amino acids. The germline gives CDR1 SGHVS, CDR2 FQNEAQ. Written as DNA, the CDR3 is TGTGCCAGCAGCCCGAGGACTAGCGGGGGCTACAATGAGCAGTTCTTC. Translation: CASSPRTSGGYNEQFF. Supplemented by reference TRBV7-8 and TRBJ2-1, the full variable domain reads GAGVSQSPRYKVAKRGQDVALRCDPISGHVSLFWYQQALGQGPEFLTYFQNEAQLDKSGLPSDRFFAERPEGSVSTLKIQRTQQEDSAVYLCASSPRTSGGYNEQFFGPGTRLTVL.

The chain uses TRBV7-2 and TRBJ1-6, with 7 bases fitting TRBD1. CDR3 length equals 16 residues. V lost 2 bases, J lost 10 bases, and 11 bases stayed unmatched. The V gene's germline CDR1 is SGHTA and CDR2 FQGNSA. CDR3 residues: CASSLRGRGQRSPLHF. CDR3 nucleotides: TGTGCCAGCAGCTTACGGGGGAGGGGGCAGAGGTCACCCCTCCACTTT.

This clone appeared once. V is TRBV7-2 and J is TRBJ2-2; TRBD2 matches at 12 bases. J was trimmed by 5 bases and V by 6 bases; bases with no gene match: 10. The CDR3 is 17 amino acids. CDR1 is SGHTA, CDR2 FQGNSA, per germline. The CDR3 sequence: CASRPPSGGAGTGELFF. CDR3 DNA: TGTGCCAGCAGACCTCCTAGCGGGGGGGCAGGGACCGGGGAGCTGTTTTTT.

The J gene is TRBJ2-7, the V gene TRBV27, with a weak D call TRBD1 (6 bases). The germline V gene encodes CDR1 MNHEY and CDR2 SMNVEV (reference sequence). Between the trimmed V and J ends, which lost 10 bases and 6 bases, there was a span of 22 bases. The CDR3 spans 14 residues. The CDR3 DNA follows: TGTGCCACCGCTTATTTGGGGGCCGCGAGCGAGCAGTACTTC. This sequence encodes CATAYLGAASEQYF.

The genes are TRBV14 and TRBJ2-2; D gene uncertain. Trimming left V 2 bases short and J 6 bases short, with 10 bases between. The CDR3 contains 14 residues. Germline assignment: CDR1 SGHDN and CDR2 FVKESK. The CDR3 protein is CASSQRFGSGELFF. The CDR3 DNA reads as TGTGCCAGCAGCCAAAGATTCGGGTCCGGGGAGCTGTTTTTT.

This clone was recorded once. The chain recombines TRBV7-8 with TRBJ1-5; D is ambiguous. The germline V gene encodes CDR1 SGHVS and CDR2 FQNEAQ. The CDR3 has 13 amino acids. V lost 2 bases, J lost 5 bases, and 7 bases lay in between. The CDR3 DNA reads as TGTGCCAGCAGCTTACAGATAGATCAGCCCCAGCATTTT. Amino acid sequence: CASSLQIDQPQHF.